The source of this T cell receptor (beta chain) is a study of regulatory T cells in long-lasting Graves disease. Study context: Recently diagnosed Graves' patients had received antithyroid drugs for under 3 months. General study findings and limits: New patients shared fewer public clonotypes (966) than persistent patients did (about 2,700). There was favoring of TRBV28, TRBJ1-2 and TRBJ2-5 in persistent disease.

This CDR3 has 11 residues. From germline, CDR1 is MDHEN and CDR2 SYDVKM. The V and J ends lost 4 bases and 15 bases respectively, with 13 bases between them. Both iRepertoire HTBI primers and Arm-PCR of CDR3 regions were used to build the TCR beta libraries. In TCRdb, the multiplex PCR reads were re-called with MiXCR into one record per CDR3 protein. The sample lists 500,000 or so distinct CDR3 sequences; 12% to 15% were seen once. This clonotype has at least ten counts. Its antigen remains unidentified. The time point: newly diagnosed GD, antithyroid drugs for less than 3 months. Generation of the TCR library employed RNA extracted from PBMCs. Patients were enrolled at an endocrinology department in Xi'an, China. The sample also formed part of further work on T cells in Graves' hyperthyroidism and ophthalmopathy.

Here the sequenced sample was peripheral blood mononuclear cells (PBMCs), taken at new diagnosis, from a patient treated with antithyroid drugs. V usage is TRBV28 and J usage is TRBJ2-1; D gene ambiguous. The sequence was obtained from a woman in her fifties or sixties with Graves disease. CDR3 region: CASSSETSWFF. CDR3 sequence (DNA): TGTGCCAGCAGTTCAGAGACATCGTGGTTCTTC.